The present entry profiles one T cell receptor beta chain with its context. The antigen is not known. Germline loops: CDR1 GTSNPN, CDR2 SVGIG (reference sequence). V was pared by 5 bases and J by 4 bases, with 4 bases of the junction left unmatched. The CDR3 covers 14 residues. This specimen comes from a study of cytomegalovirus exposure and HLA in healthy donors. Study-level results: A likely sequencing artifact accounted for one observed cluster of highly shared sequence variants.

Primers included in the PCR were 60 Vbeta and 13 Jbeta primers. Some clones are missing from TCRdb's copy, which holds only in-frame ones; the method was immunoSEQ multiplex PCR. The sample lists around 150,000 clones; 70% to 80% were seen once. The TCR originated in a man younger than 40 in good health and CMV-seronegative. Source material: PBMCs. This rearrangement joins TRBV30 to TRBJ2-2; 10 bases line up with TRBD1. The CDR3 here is CAWHRDRGTGELFF. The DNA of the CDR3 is TGTGCCTGGCACCGGGACAGGGGCACCGGGGAGCTGTTTTTT. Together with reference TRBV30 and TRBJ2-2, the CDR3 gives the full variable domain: SQTIHQWPATLVQPVGSPLSLECTVEGTSNPNLYWYRQAAGRGLQLLFYSVGIGQISSEVPQNLSASRPQDRQFILSSKKLLLSDSGFYLCAWHRDRGTGELFFGEGSRLTVL.